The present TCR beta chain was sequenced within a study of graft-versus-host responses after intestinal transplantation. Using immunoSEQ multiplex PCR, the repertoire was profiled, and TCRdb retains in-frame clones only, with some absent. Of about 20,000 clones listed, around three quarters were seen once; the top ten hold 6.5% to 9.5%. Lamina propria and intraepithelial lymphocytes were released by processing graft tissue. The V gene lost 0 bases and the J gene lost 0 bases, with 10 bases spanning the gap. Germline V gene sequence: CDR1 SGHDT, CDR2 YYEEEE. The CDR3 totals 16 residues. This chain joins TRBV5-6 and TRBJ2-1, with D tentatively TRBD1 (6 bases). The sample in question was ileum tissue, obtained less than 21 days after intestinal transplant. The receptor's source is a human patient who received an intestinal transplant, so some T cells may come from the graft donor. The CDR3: CASSLVGRGSYNEQFF. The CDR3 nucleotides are TGTGCCAGCAGCTTGGTTGGCAGGGGCTCCTACAATGAGCAGTTCTTC. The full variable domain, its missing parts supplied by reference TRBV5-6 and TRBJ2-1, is DAGVTQSPTHLIKTRGQQVTLRCSPKSGHDTVSWYQQALGQGPQFIFQYYEEEERQRGNFPDRFSGHQFPNYSSELNVNALLLGDSALYLCASSLVGRGSYNEQFFGPGTRLTVL.